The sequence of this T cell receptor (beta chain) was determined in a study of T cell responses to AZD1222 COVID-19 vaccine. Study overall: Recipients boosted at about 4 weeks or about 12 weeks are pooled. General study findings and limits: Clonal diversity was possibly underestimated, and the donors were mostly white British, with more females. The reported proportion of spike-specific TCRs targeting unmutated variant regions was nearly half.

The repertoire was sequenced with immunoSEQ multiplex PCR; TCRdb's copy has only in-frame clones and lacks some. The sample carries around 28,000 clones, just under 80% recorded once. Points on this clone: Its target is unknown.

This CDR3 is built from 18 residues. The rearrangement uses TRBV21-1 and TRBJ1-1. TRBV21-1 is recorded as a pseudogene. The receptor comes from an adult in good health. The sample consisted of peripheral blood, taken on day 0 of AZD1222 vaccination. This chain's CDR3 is CASSKEIAERPLNTEAFF. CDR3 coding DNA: TGTGCCAGCAGCAAAGAGATTGCGGAACGACCCTTGAACACTGAAGCTTTCTTT.